These 27 T cell receptor beta chains came from one sample sequenced in a study of T cell changes during pregnancy in multiple sclerosis. TCRdb's table, derived via immunoSEQ multiplex PCR, lists solely in-frame clones and lacks some. The sample lists about 75,000 clones, 94% occurring once. Sequences were derived from CD4+ T cells from peripheral blood mononuclear cells, sampled after pregnancy. Receptor source: a female donor with multiple sclerosis, enrolled in a pregnancy study.

V is TRBV28 and J is TRBJ2-7; D possibly corresponds to TRBD2 (6 bases). The CDR3 totals 12 residues. V shed 8 bases and J shed 3 bases, with 11 bases lying between them. Germline CDR1 reads MDHEN; CDR2 reads SYDVKM. Here the CDR3 DNA reads TGTGCCAGCGGGGGAGGTTTCTACGAGCAGTACTTC. Protein: CASGGGFYEQYF.

The rearrangement links TRBV28 to TRBJ2-5, with D possibly being TRBD1 (6 bases). Trimming stripped 6 bases from V and 2 bases from J, with 16 bases between. The CDR3 covers 15 residues. The germline V gene has CDR1 MDHEN and CDR2 SYDVKM. The CDR3 spells CASRRSGAAQETQYF. Here the CDR3 DNA reads TGTGCCAGCAGGAGATCAGGGGCCGCGCAAGAGACCCAGTACTTC.

The chain couples TRBV28 to TRBJ2-2, with 11 bases identical to TRBD1. The CDR3 is 15 residues long. CDR1 and CDR2 from the germline V gene are MDHEN and SYDVKM. V lost 4 bases, J lost 6 bases, and 4 bases stayed unmatched. CDR3: CASSSRTGGSGELFF. Written as DNA, the CDR3 is TGTGCCAGCAGTTCCCGGACAGGGGGCTCCGGGGAGCTGTTTTTT.

This clone was seen just once. The chain joins TRBV27 to TRBJ1-3; TRBD1 aligns across 8 bases. The CDR3 loop spans 14 amino acids. J gave up 5 bases and V 6 bases, and 6 bases lay outside the gene matches. CDR1 MNHEY and CDR2 SMNVEV come from the germline V gene (reference sequence). The CDR3 protein is CASSLTGERNTIYF. CDR3 DNA sequence: TGTGCCAGCAGCCTGACAGGGGAAAGAAACACCATATATTTT.

This rearrangement joins TRBV7-3 to TRBJ1-5, with no clear D. The CDR3 is 14 amino acids. Germline loops: CDR1 SGHTA, CDR2 FQGTGA. V lost 5 bases and J lost 0, with 8 bases in between. In nucleotides, the CDR3 is TGTGCCAGCAGCAGGAGATATAGCAATCAGCCCCAGCATTTT. The encoded protein is CASSRRYSNQPQHF. Drawing the rest from reference TRBV7-3 and TRBJ1-5, the complete variable domain is GAGVSQTPSNKVTEKGKYVELRCDPISGHTALYWYRQSLGQGPEFLIYFQGTGAADDSGLPNDRFFAVRPEGSVSTLKIQRTERGDSAVYLCASSRRYSNQPQHFGDGTRLSIL.

The chain joins TRBV5-1 to TRBJ2-1; D perhaps matches TRBD2 (5 bases). V lost 0 bases and J lost 5, with 12 bases in between. The CDR3 length is 15 residues. CDR1 SGHRS and CDR2 YFSETQ come from the germline V gene. CDR3 sequence: CASSLGGTLDNEQFF. CDR3 coding DNA: TGCGCCAGCAGCTTGGGGGGTACACTAGACAATGAGCAGTTCTTC.

The chain couples TRBV19 to TRBJ2-1; 15 bases agree with TRBD2. V gave up 6 bases and J gave up 7 bases; unmatched junction bases: 7. The CDR3 sequence is 16 residues long. Germline loops: CDR1 LNHDA, CDR2 SQIVND (reference sequence). For the CDR3, the DNA is TGTGCCAGTAGACTGGGGGGACTAGCGGGAGGTAATGAGCAGTTCTTC. It encodes CASRLGGLAGGNEQFF.

The chain uses TRBV27 and TRBJ1-2; 11 bases line up with TRBD1. The germline V gene encodes CDR1 MNHEY and CDR2 SMNVEV (reference sequence). The CDR3 sequence is 15 residues long. V lost 8 bases and J lost 4; bases outside the gene matches: 9. In nucleotides, the CDR3 is TGTGCCAGCGGGGGATGGACAGGGGGCAGCTATGGCTACACCTTC. The encoded protein is CASGGWTGGSYGYTF.

The chain has TRBV7-8 and TRBJ1-4, with TRBD1 matching 12 bases. Trimming cost V 0 bases and J 8 bases; bases outside gene matches: 1. The CDR3 loop spans 15 amino acids. CDR1 is SGHVS, CDR2 FQNEAQ, per germline. CDR3 nucleotide sequence: TGTGCCAGCAGCTTAGCGGGGACAGGGGGCGAAAAACTGTTTTTT. Amino acid sequence: CASSLAGTGGEKLFF.

The chain uses TRBV7-6 and TRBJ1-1; 8 positions match TRBD1. The ends lost 2 bases at V and 6 bases at J; junction bases unmatched: 5. Germline V CDR1 and CDR2: SGHVS, FNYEAQ. The length of the CDR3 is 14 residues. The CDR3 loop is CASSLLTGDAEAFF. The CDR3 bases are TGTGCCAGCAGCTTATTGACAGGGGACGCTGAAGCTTTCTTT.

The chain joins TRBV28 to TRBJ1-5; D is possibly TRBD1 (5 bases). The CDR3 has 15 amino acids. Trimming removed 4 bases from V and 5 bases from J, with 15 bases in between. CDR1 and CDR2 from the germline V gene are MDHEN and SYDVKM. CDR3 nucleotide sequence: TGTGCCAGCAGTTCCCCCTCCAGGGTTTATCAGCCCCAGCATTTT. It is translated as CASSSPSRVYQPQHF.

This clone turned up a few times. CDR3 DNA: TGTGCCAGCAGGTCTAGTACAGGGCCCACTGAAGCTTTCTTT. Protein sequence: CASRSSTGPTEAFF. The gene calls are TRBV2 and TRBJ1-1; TRBD1 might be the D (6 bases). The CDR3 is made up of 14 amino acids. Looked up from germline, CDR1 is SNHLY and CDR2 is FYNNEI. The V gene lost 6 bases and the J gene lost 4 bases, with 15 bases spanning the gap. Supplemented by reference TRBV2 and TRBJ1-1, the full variable domain reads EPEVTQTPSHQVTQMGQEVILRCVPISNHLYFYWYRQILGQKVEFLVSFYNNEISEKSEIFDDQFSVERPDGSNFTLKIRSTKLEDSAMYFCASRSSTGPTEAFFGQGTRLTVV.

The chain couples TRBV4-3 to TRBJ2-1; TRBD2 matches 8 bases. V lost 0 bases, J lost 3 bases, and 1 base stayed unmatched. This CDR3 region has 15 residues. The germline gives CDR1 LGHNA, CDR2 YSLEER. CDR3 amino acids: CASSQEGLGYNEQFF. DNA for the CDR3: TGCGCCAGCAGCCAAGAGGGACTAGGCTACAATGAGCAGTTCTTC.

Written as DNA, the CDR3 is TGTGCCAGCAGGATGGGCGCCTTGACGGAGCTGTTTTTT. It specifies CASRMGALTELFF. The chain combines TRBV6-5 with TRBJ2-2, with unresolved D. V gave up 6 bases and J gave up 10 bases, with 15 bases separating them. The CDR3 is 13 amino acids. The germline gives CDR1 MNHEY, CDR2 SVGAGI.

The V gene is TRBV5-1, the J gene TRBJ2-3; no definite D call. Germline V lookup: CDR1 SGHRS, CDR2 YFSETQ. The germline V and J ends were trimmed by 4 bases and 2 bases, with 5 bases remaining between them. The CDR3 runs 12 residues. This chain's CDR3 is CASSVNTDTQYF. The CDR3 DNA reads as TGCGCCAGCAGCGTCAACACAGATACGCAGTATTTT.

The rearrangement uses TRBV7-2 and TRBJ2-3, with TRBD2 matching 8 bases. This CDR3 comprises 14 residues. V shed 9 bases and J 3 bases; nucleotides not matched to a gene: 8. Looked up from germline, CDR1 is SGHTA and CDR2 is FQGNSA. The DNA for the CDR3 is TGTGCCAGATTTGGGACTAGTCTAACAGATACGCAGTATTTT. Amino acid sequence: CARFGTSLTDTQYF.

The V and J genes are TRBV28 and TRBJ2-6; D not certain. The V and J ends lost 1 base and 0 bases respectively, with 4 bases between them. The CDR3 is made up of 15 amino acids. CDR1 is MDHEN, CDR2 SYDVKM, per germline. DNA of the CDR3: TGTGCCAGCAGTTTATACAGCTCTGGGGCCAACGTCCTGACTTTC. Translation: CASSLYSSGANVLTF.

The CDR3 sequence: CASSSPGGEAEAFF. The CDR3 DNA is TGTGCCAGCAGTTCCCCCGGCGGGGAGGCTGAAGCTTTCTTT. The chain recombines TRBV6-6 with TRBJ1-1; D call uncertain. Germline assignment: CDR1 MNHNY and CDR2 SVGAGI (reference sequence). Trimming left V 4 bases short and J 6 bases short, with 15 bases between. The CDR3 totals 14 residues.

Concerning this clone: Distinct nucleotide sequences in the sample also encode this CDR3. The chain employs TRBV28 and TRBJ2-7; TRBD2 aligns across 7 bases. This CDR3 spans 14 amino acids. V dropped 3 bases and J dropped 0; count of bases not matched to a gene: 2. CDR1 and CDR2 (germline): MDHEN, SYDVKM. DNA of the CDR3: TGTGCCAGCAGTTTCGGCGGGAGCTCCTACGAGCAGTACTTC. Translating it yields CASSFGGSSYEQYF.

The chain links TRBV2 to TRBJ2-7; TRBD1 agrees at 8 bases. V trimming: 6 bases; J trimming: 2 bases; junction bases outside the gene matches: 6. The CDR3 contains 14 residues. Germline V gene data show CDR1 as SNHLY and CDR2 as FYNNEI. CDR3 DNA: TGTGCCAGCAGGCTTACAGGGGGTACCTACGAGCAGTACTTC. Translating it yields CASRLTGGTYEQYF.

The chain employs TRBV2 and TRBJ2-1; TRBD2 matches at 16 bases. The trim removed 6 bases at V and 6 bases at J, leaving 2 bases unmatched. The CDR3 is 15 amino acids. Germline V gene data show CDR1 as SNHLY and CDR2 as FYNNEI. CDR3 amino acids: CASRGLAGGINEQFF. The CDR3 region has the DNA TGTGCCAGCAGGGGACTAGCGGGGGGGATCAATGAGCAGTTCTTC. Full variable domain (remainder filled in from reference TRBV2 and TRBJ2-1): EPEVTQTPSHQVTQMGQEVILRCVPISNHLYFYWYRQILGQKVEFLVSFYNNEISEKSEIFDDQFSVERPDGSNFTLKIRSTKLEDSAMYFCASRGLAGGINEQFFGPGTRLTVL.

The rearrangement joins TRBV12-5 to TRBJ2-1, with 9 positions matching TRBD1. The CDR3 has 15 residues. The germline gives CDR1 LGHNT, CDR2 FRNRAP. Losses at the gene ends were 5 bases for V and 5 bases for J; bases not matched to a gene: 7. This CDR3 is CASGAGTGYNNEQFF. Written as DNA, the CDR3 is TGTGCTAGTGGTGCCGGGACAGGGTATAACAATGAGCAGTTCTTC.

The chain is built from TRBV5-4 and TRBJ2-2; D is possibly TRBD2 (5 bases). The CDR3 is made up of 13 amino acids. V dropped 1 base and J dropped 6 bases, with 7 bases sitting between them. Germline V lookup: CDR1 SGHNT, CDR2 YYREEE (reference sequence). Here the CDR3 reads CASSLPGSGELFF. DNA of the CDR3: TGTGCCAGCAGCTTGCCGGGATCCGGGGAGCTGTTTTTT.

This chain links TRBV5-1 with TRBJ2-3, with 13 bases matching TRBD2. This CDR3 is built from 17 residues. Germline V gene sequence: CDR1 SGHRS, CDR2 YFSETQ. J was trimmed by 2 bases and V by 3 bases; bases with no gene match: 6. Here the CDR3 reads CASSSGLAGTVTDTQYF. The CDR3 nucleotides read TGCGCCAGCAGCTCGGGACTAGCGGGGACAGTCACAGATACGCAGTATTTT.

The genes are TRBV10-3 and TRBJ2-7, with 7 bases identical to TRBD1. Germline values: CDR1 ENHRY, CDR2 SYGVKD. This CDR3 is 12 amino acids long. Trimming at V came to 10 bases and at J to 2 bases, leaving 5 bases not matched to a gene. CDR3 nucleotide sequence: TGTGCCACTCGGGACAGCCCCTACGAGCAGTACTTC. Encoded protein: CATRDSPYEQYF.

This clone was detected only once. The chain uses TRBV25-1 and TRBJ2-1; D is perhaps TRBD2 (7 bases). This CDR3 has 16 residues. The ends were cut back, 4 bases at V and 5 bases at J, with 18 bases in the middle. Germline lookup yields CDR1 MGHDK and CDR2 SYGVNS. The CDR3 DNA reads TGTGCCAGCAGTGCCTCGATGGGAGGGGGGCACAATGAGCAGTTCTTC. As protein: CASSASMGGGHNEQFF.

CDR3 sequence (DNA): TGCGCCAGCAGCTTGAGTCGGGGGCAGCCCCAGCATTTT. Protein: CASSLSRGQPQHF. J is TRBJ1-5 and V is TRBV5-1; maybe TRBD1 (5 bases). CDR3 size: 13 residues. Deletions cut 1 base from V and 7 bases from J, with 9 bases between. Germline loops: CDR1 SGHRS, CDR2 YFSETQ. Variable domain in full (rest from reference TRBV5-1 and TRBJ1-5): KAGVTQTPRYLIKTRGQQVTLSCSPISGHRSVSWYQQTPGQGLQFLFEYFSETQRNKGNFPGRFSGRQFSNSRSEMNVSTLELGDSALYLCASSLSRGQPQHFGDGTRLSIL.